This record covers a single T cell receptor (beta chain). CDR1 GTSNPN and CDR2 SVGIG come from the germline V gene (reference sequence). The ends lost 3 bases at V and 2 bases at J; junction bases unmatched: 11. This CDR3 region has 18 residues. This sample is drawn from a study of blood T cell repertoires in COVID-19. In the study overall: The United States, Italy and Spain provided the acute and convalescent COVID-19 samples. Sources were T cells, B-cell-depleted T cells, or PBMCs; the material itself was cDNA or gDNA.

Across about two dozen US areas, participants ranged in age from about 18 to 90 years. Only in-frame clones appear in the TCRdb table, and some are missing; sequencing was by immunoSEQ multiplex PCR. The profile shows about 330,000 clones, 70% to 90% of them singletons. The chain is built from TRBV30 and TRBJ2-3; TRBD2 aligns across 13 bases. The receptor was derived from a woman aged 30 to 39 who had recovered from COVID-19. What was sequenced was PBMCs or T cells enriched from blood (not recorded which). The CDR3 DNA sequence: TGTGCCTGGAGCGGAGAGACTAGCGGGGGGATATACACAGATACGCAGTATTTT. It codes for CAWSGETSGGIYTDTQYF.